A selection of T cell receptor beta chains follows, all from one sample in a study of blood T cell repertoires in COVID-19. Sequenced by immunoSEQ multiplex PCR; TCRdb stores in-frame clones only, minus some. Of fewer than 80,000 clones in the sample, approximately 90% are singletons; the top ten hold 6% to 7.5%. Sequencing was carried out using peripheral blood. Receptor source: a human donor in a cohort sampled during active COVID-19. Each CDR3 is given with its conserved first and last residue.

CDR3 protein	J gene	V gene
CASSRQRDNSPLHF	TRBJ1-6	TRBV10-2
CASSQVFAGGLAGANVLTF	TRBJ2-6	TRBV4-3
CASSQGAGSPLHF	TRBJ1-6	TRBV5-1
CASSQDQRGGTEAFF	TRBJ1-1	TRBV4-2
CASSMDRDDEQFF	TRBJ2-1	TRBV12-3/TRBV12-4
CSVEPGSGQPQHF	TRBJ1-5	TRBV29-1
CASSLWGSGGQETQYF	TRBJ2-5	TRBV28
CASSSGISGNTIYF	TRBJ1-3	TRBV6-2/TRBV6-3
CATSRDGAGVRFF	TRBJ2-1	TRBV15
CASSFQGGNEKLFF	TRBJ1-4	TRBV5-5
CASSLAAGAQAFF	TRBJ1-1	TRBV7-2
CASSDPRGTEPYEQYF	TRBJ2-7	TRBV10-1
CASSVAERSTTF	TRBJ1-2	TRBV9
CASSVVGSGGYNEQFF	TRBJ2-1	TRBV9
CASSFRQGGTDTQYF	TRBJ2-3	TRBV7-9
CASSEDPPSSYNEQFF	TRBJ2-1	TRBV6-1
CAAIGTGSYEQYF	TRBJ2-7	TRBV30
CASSSGLAGRDEQFF	TRBJ2-1	TRBV11-3
CASSLSGGGEKLFF	TRBJ1-4	TRBV7-9
CATSTPIGVAGGRWSNYNEQFF	TRBJ2-1	TRBV15
CASSLVGSYGYTF	TRBJ1-2	TRBV7-9
CASSSQGAAGNTIYF	TRBJ1-3	TRBV7-8
CASSKLWQGAAEQYF	TRBJ2-7	TRBV6-5
CASSSDRFSDTQYF	TRBJ2-3	TRBV7-9
CASHPLAGGLTDTQYF	TRBJ2-3	TRBV19
CASRTPGENTEAFF	TRBJ1-1	TRBV27